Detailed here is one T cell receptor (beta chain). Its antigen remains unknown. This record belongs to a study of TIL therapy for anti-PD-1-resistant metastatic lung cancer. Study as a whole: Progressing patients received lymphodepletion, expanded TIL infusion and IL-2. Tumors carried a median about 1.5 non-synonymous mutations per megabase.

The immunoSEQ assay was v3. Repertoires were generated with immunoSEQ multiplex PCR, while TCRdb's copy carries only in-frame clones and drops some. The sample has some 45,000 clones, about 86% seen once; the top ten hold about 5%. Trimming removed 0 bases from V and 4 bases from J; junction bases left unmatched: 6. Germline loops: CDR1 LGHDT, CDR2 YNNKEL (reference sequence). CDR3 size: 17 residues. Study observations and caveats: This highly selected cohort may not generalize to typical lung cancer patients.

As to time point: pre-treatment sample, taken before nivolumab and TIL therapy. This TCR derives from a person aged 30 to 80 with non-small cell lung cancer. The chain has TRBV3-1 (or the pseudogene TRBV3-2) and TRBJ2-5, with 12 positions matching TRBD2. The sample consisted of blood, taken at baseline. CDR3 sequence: CASSQDWLAGGRETQYF. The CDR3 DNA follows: TGTGCCAGCAGCCAAGATTGGCTAGCGGGGGGGCGAGAGACCCAGTACTTC.